This paragraph covers one T cell receptor (beta chain) sequence. Its target is not known. The record originates from a study of T cells in Graves' hyperthyroidism and ophthalmopathy. Study context: Staff took peripheral blood when the initial diagnosis was made, before any treatment began.

Hyperthyroidism, newly diagnosed and lasting under 2 months, affected patients aged 18 to 65. The sample of blood was obtained at first hyperthyroidism diagnosis (before any ophthalmopathy symptoms). Amplification of TCR beta CDR3 regions was performed using RNA transcripts as template. TCR CDR3 regions were first amplified by RT-PCR with HTBI primers. MiXCR was run by TCRdb on the multiplex PCR reads, yielding one entry per CDR3 protein. The table has about 270,000 distinct CDR3 sequences, 25% to 30% seen once. Notes on the study in general: Peripheral blood also featured most of the thyroid clonotypes expanded above 0.001.

CDR3 length equals 15 residues. Germline V gene lookup returns CDR1 SGHAT and CDR2 FQNNGV. V lost 1 base, J lost 4 bases, and 10 bases lay in between. The sequencing input was blood. This clonotype was sampled from a man aged 40-50 years with Graves' hyperthyroidism that later progressed to Graves' ophthalmopathy. This sequence joins TRBV11-2 and TRBJ2-2; D gene ambiguous. The DNA for the CDR3 is TGTGCCAGCAGCTTAGTTGGAGACTTCACCGGGGAGCTGTTTTTT. Protein sequence: CASSLVGDFTGELFF.